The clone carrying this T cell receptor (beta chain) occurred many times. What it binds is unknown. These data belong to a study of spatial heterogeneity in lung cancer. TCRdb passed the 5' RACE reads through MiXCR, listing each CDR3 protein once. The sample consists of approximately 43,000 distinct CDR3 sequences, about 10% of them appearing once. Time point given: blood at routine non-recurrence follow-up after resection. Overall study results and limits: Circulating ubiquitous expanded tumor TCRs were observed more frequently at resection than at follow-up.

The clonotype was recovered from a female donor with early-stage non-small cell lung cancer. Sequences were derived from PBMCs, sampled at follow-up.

CDR3: CASSLVVWTEQFF. The CDR3 DNA is TGTGCCAGCAGCTTAGTAGTATGGACAGAGCAGTTCTTC. The chain couples TRBV7-7 to TRBJ2-1; the D gene is possibly TRBD1 (5 bases). CDR1 is SSHAT and CDR2 is FNYEAQ in the germline V gene (reference sequence). The CDR3 loop spans 13 amino acids. V was shortened by 1 base and J by 10 bases, with 11 bases between the two germline ends.